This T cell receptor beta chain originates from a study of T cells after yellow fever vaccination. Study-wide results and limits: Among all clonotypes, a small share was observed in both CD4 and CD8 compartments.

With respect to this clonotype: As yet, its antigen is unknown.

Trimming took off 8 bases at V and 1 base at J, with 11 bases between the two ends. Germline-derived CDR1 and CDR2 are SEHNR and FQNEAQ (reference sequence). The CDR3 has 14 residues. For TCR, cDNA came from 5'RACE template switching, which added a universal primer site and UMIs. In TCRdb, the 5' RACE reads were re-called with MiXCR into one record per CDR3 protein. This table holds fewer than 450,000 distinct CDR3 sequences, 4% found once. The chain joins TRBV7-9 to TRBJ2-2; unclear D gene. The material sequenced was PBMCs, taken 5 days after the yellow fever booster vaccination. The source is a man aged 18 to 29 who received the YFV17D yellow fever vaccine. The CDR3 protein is CASRPQVNTGELFF. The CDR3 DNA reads TGTGCCAGCCGCCCCCAGGTGAACACCGGGGAGCTGTTTTTT.